These 18 T cell receptor beta chains originate from one sample sequenced in a study of shared clonotypes between healthy human individuals (dated by TCRdb to about 2020). The library was built by means of the immunoSEQ multiplex PCR assay. The table comes from immuneACCESS by way of TCRdb, which keeps in-frame sequences with V and J called. Part of the clones is missing from these tables; in studies checked, under half for an unresolved V gene and the rest for unknown reasons. The sample table holds 2 million to 2.5 million clones, of which roughly 93% were seen once. About 0.39% of the sample is in the top ten clones. The sequenced sample consisted of naive CD4+ T cells from PBMCs. Explained via the paper, the cell subset or site label denotes: CD45RA+ positively selected. Source of these receptors: a man between 18 and 29 years old in good health. Some clones in this sample may be carry-over from other donors' samples.

The chain links TRBV28 to TRBJ1-2; 8 bases are a match to TRBD1. The CDR3 runs 14 residues. The junction had 10 bases not matched to a gene; V was cut back by 8 bases and J by 5 bases. Looked up from germline, CDR1 is MDHEN and CDR2 is SYDVKM. The DNA for the CDR3 is TGTGCCAGCGGGATACAGGGGGGCGAGTATGGCTACACCTTC. This encodes CASGIQGGEYGYTF.

V usage is TRBV11-2 and J usage is TRBJ2-5; TRBD1 or TRBD2 may be the D gene (5 bases each). The CDR3 is 17 residues long. V lost 4 bases and J 4 bases, leaving 22 bases between the germline ends. Germline V gene data show CDR1 as SGHAT and CDR2 as FQNNGV. In DNA, the CDR3 is TGTGCCAGCAGCTCCTTCGTCGGGACCCTGGGGAGAGAGACCCAGTACTTC. This codes for CASSSFVGTLGRETQYF. Filled out from reference TRBV11-2 and TRBJ2-5, the complete variable domain reads EAGVAQSPRYKIIEKRQSVAFWCNPISGHATLYWYQQILGQGPKLLIQFQNNGVVDDSQLPKDRFSAERLKGVDSTLKIQPAKLEDSAVYLCASSSFVGTLGRETQYFGPGTRLLVL.

This sequence joins TRBV27 and TRBJ2-5; no clear D. CDR3 size: 14 residues. V lost 6 bases to trimming and J lost 5 bases, with 16 bases between them. Germline V gene data show CDR1 as MNHEY and CDR2 as SMNVEV (reference sequence). The CDR3 reads CASRETLSQETQYF. CDR3 in DNA: TGTGCCAGCAGAGAGACACTTTCCCAGGAGACCCAGTACTTC.

This chain uses TRBV5-1 with TRBJ2-1; the D gene is possibly TRBD2 (5 bases). Trimming removed 0 bases at V and 2 bases at J, with 12 bases between. This CDR3 is built from 16 residues. Germline CDR1 is SGHRS and CDR2 is YFSETQ. The CDR3 here is CASSLAGSGAYNEQFF. CDR3 DNA: TGCGCCAGCAGCTTGGCTGGGTCCGGGGCCTACAATGAGCAGTTCTTC.

With regard to this clone: The same CDR3 also results from other DNA sequences found in this sample. CDR3 in amino acids: CASSLGGQGNTEAFF. The CDR3 coding sequence is TGCGCCAGCAGCTTGGGAGGACAGGGAAACACTGAAGCTTTCTTT. The chain joins TRBV5-1 to TRBJ1-1; 8 bases line up with TRBD1. CDR1 is SGHRS and CDR2 is YFSETQ in the germline V gene. V dropped 0 bases and J dropped 2; count of bases not matched to a gene: 3. The CDR3 runs 15 residues.

The chain has TRBV28 and TRBJ2-1; a weak D match, TRBD1 (5 bases). Trimming shortened V by 4 bases and J by 4 bases, and 17 bases separated the two germline ends. Germline V gives CDR1 MDHEN, CDR2 SYDVKM. The CDR3 has 16 residues. The CDR3 nucleotides are TGTGCCAGCAGTTCCACTGACAGAAGCCTTTACAATGAGCAGTTCTTC. Translation: CASSSTDRSLYNEQFF.

The chain couples TRBV28 to TRBJ2-5; 14 bases align to TRBD2. The CDR3 loop spans 17 amino acids. CDR1 MDHEN and CDR2 SYDVKM come from the germline V gene. Losses at the gene ends were 5 bases for V and 10 bases for J; bases not matched to a gene: 15. The CDR3 sequence is CASSHLYIRLAGGDQYF. In DNA, the CDR3 is TGTGCCAGCAGTCACCTCTACATTCGACTAGCGGGAGGGGACCAGTACTTC.

This clone appeared once. The CDR3 sequence is CASGLVAGLAGGSEQFF. In DNA form, the CDR3 reads TGTGCTAGTGGTTTGGTAGCGGGACTAGCGGGAGGGAGTGAGCAGTTCTTC. This chain connects TRBV12-5 to TRBJ2-1; TRBD2 matches at 16 bases. V lost 0 bases to trimming and J lost 9 bases; unmatched junction nucleotides: 5. CDR3 length: 17 residues. Germline V gives CDR1 LGHNT, CDR2 FRNRAP.

V is TRBV18 and J is TRBJ2-1; 8 bases line up with TRBD2. The CDR3 consists of 16 residues. The ends lost 3 bases at V and 8 bases at J; junction bases unmatched: 12. Germline V gene sequence: CDR1 KGHSH, CDR2 LQKENI. CDR3: CASSPPSSGRNYEQFF. The CDR3 coding sequence is TGTGCCAGCTCACCTCCCTCTAGCGGGCGGAACTATGAGCAGTTCTTC.

The chain couples TRBV11-1 to TRBJ2-1; TRBD1 matches 11 bases. This CDR3 comprises 15 residues. Germline values: CDR1 SGHAT, CDR2 FQDESV (reference sequence). J gave up 3 bases and V 5 bases, and 3 bases lay outside the gene matches. This CDR3 reads CASSSGTGGYNEQFF. The DNA of the CDR3 is TGTGCCAGCAGCAGTGGGACAGGGGGCTACAATGAGCAGTTCTTC.

The chain combines TRBV5-6 with TRBJ2-7, with TRBD1 matching over 8 bases. Per the germline V gene, CDR1 is SGHDT and CDR2 is YYEEEE. The CDR3 has 13 residues. The V gene end was trimmed by 3 bases and the J gene end by 3 bases; junction bases not matched to a gene: 2. CDR3 loop: CASSWGQVYEQYF. CDR3 bases: TGTGCCAGCAGCTGGGGACAGGTCTACGAGCAGTACTTC.

This clone has a single count. The J gene is TRBJ2-1, the V gene TRBV30; TRBD2 is a possible D gene (6 bases). Germline V CDR1 and CDR2: GTSNPN, SVGIG (reference sequence). The CDR3 covers 16 residues. Between the trimmed V and J ends, which lost 4 bases and 2 bases, there was a span of 18 bases. For the CDR3, the DNA is TGTGCCTGGATCCTTAGGAGGGAGGTCACCTACAATGAGCAGTTCTTC. As protein: CAWILRREVTYNEQFF. Based on the CDR3 plus reference TRBV30 and TRBJ2-1, the full variable domain is SQTIHQWPATLVQPVGSPLSLECTVEGTSNPNLYWYRQAAGRGLQLLFYSVGIGQISSEVPQNLSASRPQDRQFILSSKKLLLSDSGFYLCAWILRREVTYNEQFFGPGTRLTVL.

The chain combines TRBV15 with TRBJ1-2; the D is unclear. The V end was cut by 1 base, the J end by 5 bases, with 11 bases between. The CDR3 spans 14 residues. Germline CDR1 reads LNHNV; CDR2 reads YYDKDF (reference sequence). CDR3 nucleotide sequence: TGTGCCACCAGCAGAGGAGCAAGCGATTATGGCTACACCTTC. As protein: CATSRGASDYGYTF. Full variable domain (remainder filled in from reference TRBV15 and TRBJ1-2): DAMVIQNPRYQVTQFGKPVTLSCSQTLNHNVMYWYQQKSSQAPKLLFHYYDKDFNNEADTPDNFQSRRPNTSFCFLDIRSPGLGDTAMYLCATSRGASDYGYTFGSGTRLTVV.

The gene calls are TRBV6-5 and TRBJ2-1; D may be TRBD2 (6 bases). Germline V gene data show CDR1 as MNHEY and CDR2 as SVGAGI. The CDR3 consists of 16 residues. V was clipped by 2 bases and J by 1 base, with 12 bases between them. The CDR3 loop reads CASSYSAAGSYNEQFF. CDR3 coding DNA: TGTGCCAGCAGTTACAGTGCGGCGGGGTCCTACAATGAGCAGTTCTTC.

This chain connects TRBV14 to TRBJ1-1; D perhaps matches TRBD1 (6 bases). The CDR3 extends over 16 amino acids. Trimming left V 1 base short and J 2 bases short, with 14 bases between. Germline loops: CDR1 SGHDN, CDR2 FVKESK. In nucleotides, the CDR3 is TGTGCCAGCAGCCAAGGTGAACAGGGCGCTAACACTGAAGCTTTCTTT. It encodes CASSQGEQGANTEAFF.

About this clone: The same CDR3 also results from other DNA sequences found in this sample. CDR3 sequence (DNA): TGCGCCAGCAGCTCTTCCGGGACTAGCGGGGGAAGCTCCTACAATGAGCAGTTCTTC. Protein product: CASSSSGTSGGSSYNEQFF. The J gene is TRBJ2-1, the V gene TRBV5-1, with 14 bases that match TRBD2. The CDR3 spans 19 residues. Trimming took 3 bases from V and 0 from J; bases not matched to a gene: 8. From germline, CDR1 is SGHRS and CDR2 YFSETQ.

The rearrangement uses TRBV12-5 and TRBJ2-2; D perhaps matches TRBD2 (5 bases). V was clipped by 5 bases and J by 1 base, with 8 bases between them. There are 14 residues in the CDR3. Germline CDR1 LGHNT, CDR2 FRNRAP. The CDR3: CASGRSGNTGELFF. CDR3 DNA: TGTGCTAGTGGTCGGAGCGGGAACACCGGGGAGCTGTTTTTT.

The CDR3 reads CASSQPRQGGSYEQFF. As DNA, the CDR3 is TGCGCCAGCAGCCAACCAAGACAGGGGGGCTCATATGAGCAGTTCTTC. The V call is TRBV4-1, the J call TRBJ2-1; 9 bases align to TRBD1. The CDR3 runs to 16 residues. The ends lost 2 bases at V and 8 bases at J; junction bases unmatched: 10. Looked up from germline, CDR1 is MGHRA and CDR2 is YSYEKL.